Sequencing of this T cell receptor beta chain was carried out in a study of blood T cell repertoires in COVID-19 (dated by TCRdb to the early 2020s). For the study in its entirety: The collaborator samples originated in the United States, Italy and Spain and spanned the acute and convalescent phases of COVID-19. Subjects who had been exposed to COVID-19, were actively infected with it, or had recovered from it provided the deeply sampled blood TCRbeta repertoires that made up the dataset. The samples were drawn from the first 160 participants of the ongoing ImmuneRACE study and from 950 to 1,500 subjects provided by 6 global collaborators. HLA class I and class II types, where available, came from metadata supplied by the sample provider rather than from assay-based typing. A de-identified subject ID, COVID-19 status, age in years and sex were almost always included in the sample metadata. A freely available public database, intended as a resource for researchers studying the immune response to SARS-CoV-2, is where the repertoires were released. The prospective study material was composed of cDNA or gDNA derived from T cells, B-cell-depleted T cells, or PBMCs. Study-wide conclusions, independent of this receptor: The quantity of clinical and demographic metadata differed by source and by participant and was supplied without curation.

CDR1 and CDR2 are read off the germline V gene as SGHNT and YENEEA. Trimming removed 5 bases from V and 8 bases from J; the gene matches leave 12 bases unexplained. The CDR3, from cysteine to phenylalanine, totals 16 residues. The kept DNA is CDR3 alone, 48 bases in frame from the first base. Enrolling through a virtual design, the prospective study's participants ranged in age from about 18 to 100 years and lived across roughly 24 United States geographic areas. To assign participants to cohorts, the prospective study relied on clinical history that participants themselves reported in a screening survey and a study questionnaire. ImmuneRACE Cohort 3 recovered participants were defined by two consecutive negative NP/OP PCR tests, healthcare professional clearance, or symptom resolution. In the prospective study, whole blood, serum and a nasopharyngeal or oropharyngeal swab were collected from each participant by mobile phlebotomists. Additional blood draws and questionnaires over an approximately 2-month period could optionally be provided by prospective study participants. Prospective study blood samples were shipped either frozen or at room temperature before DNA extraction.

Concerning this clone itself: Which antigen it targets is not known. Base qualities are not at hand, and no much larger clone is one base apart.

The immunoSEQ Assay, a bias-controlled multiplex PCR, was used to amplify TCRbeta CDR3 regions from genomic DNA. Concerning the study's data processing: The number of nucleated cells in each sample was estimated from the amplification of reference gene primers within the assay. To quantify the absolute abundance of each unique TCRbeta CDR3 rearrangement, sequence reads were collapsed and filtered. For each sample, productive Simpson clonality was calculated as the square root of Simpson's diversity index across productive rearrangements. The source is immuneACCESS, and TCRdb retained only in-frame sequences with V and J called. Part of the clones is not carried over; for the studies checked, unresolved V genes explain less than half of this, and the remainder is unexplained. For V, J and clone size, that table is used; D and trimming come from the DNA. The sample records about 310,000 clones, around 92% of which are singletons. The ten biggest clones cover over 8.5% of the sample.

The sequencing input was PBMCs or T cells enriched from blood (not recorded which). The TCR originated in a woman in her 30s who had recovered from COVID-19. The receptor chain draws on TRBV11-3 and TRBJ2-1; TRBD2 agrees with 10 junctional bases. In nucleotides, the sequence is TGTGCCAGCAGCCCCCGGACTAGCGGCGGTTCCGATGAGCAGTTCTTC. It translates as CASSPRTSGGSDEQFF.